This section outlines one TCR beta chain sequence together with its context. From the RACE reads, TCRdb called clonotypes with MiXCR, one entry per CDR3 protein. The data hold about 380,000 distinct CDR3 sequences, with around 5.5% observed a single time. The data belong to a study of human T cells and chemical hapten exposure. The CDR3 has 17 amino acids. V was shortened by 2 bases and J by 2 bases, with 18 bases between the two germline ends. From germline, CDR1 is MGHRA and CDR2 YSYEKL. Time point indicated: pre-sensitization, week 0. The sample's treatment: therapeutic diphenylcyclopropenone sensitization with weekly scalp DPC.

The TCR sequence derives from a woman aged 45-59 years with alopecia areata. Some clones in this sample may be carry-over from other donors' samples. The V gene is TRBV4-1, the J gene TRBJ1-2; TRBD1 might be the D (5 bases). The specimen was whole blood, collected in connection with sensitization to the hapten diphenylcyclopropenone (DPC). The CDR3: CASSQPWGRAGNYGYTF. The CDR3 nucleotides read TGCGCCAGCAGCCAACCCTGGGGACGCGCAGGAAACTATGGCTACACCTTC.